This entry is about one T cell receptor (beta chain). Its antigen remains unidentified. The data stem from a study of cytomegalovirus exposure and HLA in healthy donors. The wider study: Within an early data release were about 85 million unique TCRs drawn from HLA-typed donors. Study-wide findings and caveats: Trimming of TCR beta V- and J-genes showed a link, identified in a later analysis, to a missense DCLRE1C variant. HLA allele associations emerged for about 16,000 TCR beta sequences in a later analysis, at 0.05 false discovery rate.

Trimming shortened V by 3 bases and J by 3 bases, and 15 bases separated the two germline ends. The germline V gene encodes CDR1 MNHNS and CDR2 SASEGT. The CDR3 sequence is 15 residues long. The PCR contained 60 Vbeta and 13 Jbeta primers. Clones were sequenced by immunoSEQ multiplex PCR, and TCRdb holds only the in-frame ones, with some missing. The sample has fewer than 110,000 clones, around 77% seen once. The sequence was obtained from a man aged 50 or older in good health and CMV-seropositive. The chain is built from TRBV6-1 and TRBJ2-7; D is perhaps TRBD1 (6 bases). Sequencing was done on a sample of PBMCs. The CDR3 loop is CASSDPGTHLYEQYF. The CDR3 DNA follows: TGTGCCAGCAGTGACCCCGGGACACATCTCTACGAGCAGTACTTC.